This T cell receptor beta chain was sequenced for a study of shared T cell receptors in the human thymus. The repertoire was sequenced with immunoSEQ multiplex PCR; TCRdb's copy has only in-frame clones and lacks some. The sample includes under 700,000 clones, about 84% of them seen just once. CDR1 and CDR2 (germline): LNHNV, YYDKDF (reference sequence). The CDR3 spans 16 residues. The V and J ends lost 5 bases and 7 bases, in that order; junction bases with no gene match: 9. These same records also appear under a second study, on human thymus T cells. Turning to that study: The thymus was resected at corrective cardiac surgery. Biased V and J segment usage appeared in thymus and peripheral blood. Related research examined unrelated individuals and reported that their thymic repertoires overlapped highly.

Material: thymocytes. The clonotype was recovered from a boy under two years old with a congenital heart defect. V is TRBV15 and J is TRBJ1-5; TRBD1 matches at 12 bases. The CDR3 region has the DNA TGTGCCACCAGCGCCGAGGGACAGGGGGCTTACCAGCCCCAGCATTTT. Its protein is CATSAEGQGAYQPQHF.